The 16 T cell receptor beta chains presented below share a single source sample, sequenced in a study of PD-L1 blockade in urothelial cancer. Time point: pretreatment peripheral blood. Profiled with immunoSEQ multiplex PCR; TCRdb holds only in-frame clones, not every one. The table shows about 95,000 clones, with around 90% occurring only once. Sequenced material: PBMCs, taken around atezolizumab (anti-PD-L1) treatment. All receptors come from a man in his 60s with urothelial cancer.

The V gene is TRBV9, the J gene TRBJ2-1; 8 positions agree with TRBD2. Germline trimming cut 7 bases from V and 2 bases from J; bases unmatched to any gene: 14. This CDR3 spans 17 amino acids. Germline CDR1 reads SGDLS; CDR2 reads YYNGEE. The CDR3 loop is CASGRIGTSRAYNEQFF. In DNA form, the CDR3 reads TGTGCCAGCGGACGAATAGGGACTAGTAGAGCCTACAATGAGCAGTTCTTC.

The CDR3 here is CAISEDWSYNEQFF. Written as DNA, the CDR3 is TGTGCCATCAGTGAAGACTGGAGCTACAATGAGCAGTTCTTC. The chain combines TRBV10-3 with TRBJ2-1; D remains unclear. CDR1 is ENHRY and CDR2 is SYGVKD in the germline V gene. V was trimmed by 3 bases and J by 3 bases, leaving 9 bases between them. The CDR3 consists of 14 residues.

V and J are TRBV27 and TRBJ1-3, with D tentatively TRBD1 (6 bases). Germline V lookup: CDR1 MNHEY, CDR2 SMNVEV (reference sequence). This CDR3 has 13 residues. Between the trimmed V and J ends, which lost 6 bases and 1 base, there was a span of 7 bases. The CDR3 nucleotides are TGTGCCAGCAGACAGGGTTCTGGAAACACCATATATTTT. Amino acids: CASRQGSGNTIYF.

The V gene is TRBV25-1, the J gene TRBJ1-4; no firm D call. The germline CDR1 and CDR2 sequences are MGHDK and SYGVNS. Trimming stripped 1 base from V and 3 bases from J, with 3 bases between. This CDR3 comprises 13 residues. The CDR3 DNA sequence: TGTGCCAGCAGTGAATCATCTAATGAAAAACTGTTTTTT. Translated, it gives CASSESSNEKLFF.

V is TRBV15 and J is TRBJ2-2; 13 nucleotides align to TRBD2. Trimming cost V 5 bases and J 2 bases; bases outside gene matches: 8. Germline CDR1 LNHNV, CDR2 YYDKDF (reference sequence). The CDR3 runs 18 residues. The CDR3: CATSGILAGGRNTGELFF. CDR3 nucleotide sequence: TGTGCCACCAGCGGGATACTAGCGGGAGGGCGAAACACCGGGGAGCTGTTTTTT.

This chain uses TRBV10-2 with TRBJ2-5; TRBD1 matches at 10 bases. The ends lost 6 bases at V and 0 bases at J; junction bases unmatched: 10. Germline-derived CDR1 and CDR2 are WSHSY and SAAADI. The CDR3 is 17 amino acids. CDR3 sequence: CASRPGTGVQYQETQYF. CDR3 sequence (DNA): TGCGCCAGCAGGCCCGGGACAGGGGTACAGTACCAAGAGACCCAGTACTTC.

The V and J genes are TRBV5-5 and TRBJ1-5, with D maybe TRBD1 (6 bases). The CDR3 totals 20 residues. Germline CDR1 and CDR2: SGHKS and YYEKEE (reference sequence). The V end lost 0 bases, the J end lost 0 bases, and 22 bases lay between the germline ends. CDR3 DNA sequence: TGTGCCAGCAGCTTGGGATACCCCGGACAGCTTCCTTATAGCAATCAGCCCCAGCATTTT. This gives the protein CASSLGYPGQLPYSNQPQHF.

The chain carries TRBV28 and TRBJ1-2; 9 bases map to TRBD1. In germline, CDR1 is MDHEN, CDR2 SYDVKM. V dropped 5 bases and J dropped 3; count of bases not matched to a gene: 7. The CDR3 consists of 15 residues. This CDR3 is CASSTGQGFDYGYTF. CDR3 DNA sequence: TGTGCCAGCAGTACTGGACAGGGGTTTGACTATGGCTACACCTTC.

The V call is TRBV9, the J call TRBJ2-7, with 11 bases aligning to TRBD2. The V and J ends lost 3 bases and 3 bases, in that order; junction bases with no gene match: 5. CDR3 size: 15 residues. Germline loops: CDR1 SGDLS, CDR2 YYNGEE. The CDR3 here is CASSASGTSGYEQYF. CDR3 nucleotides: TGTGCCAGCAGCGCCTCCGGGACTAGCGGCTACGAGCAGTACTTC.

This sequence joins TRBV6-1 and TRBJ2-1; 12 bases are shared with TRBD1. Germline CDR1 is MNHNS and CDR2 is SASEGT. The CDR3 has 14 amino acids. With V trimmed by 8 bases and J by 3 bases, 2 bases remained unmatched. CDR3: CASGTGGFYNEQFF. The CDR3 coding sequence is TGTGCCAGCGGGACAGGGGGCTTCTACAATGAGCAGTTCTTC.

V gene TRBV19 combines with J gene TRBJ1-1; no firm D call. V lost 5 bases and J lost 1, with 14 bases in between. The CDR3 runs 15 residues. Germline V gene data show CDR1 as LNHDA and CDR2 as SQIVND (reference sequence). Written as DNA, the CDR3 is TGTGCCAGTAGTCCCGGTGGGAGGAGGAACACTGAAGCTTTCTTT. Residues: CASSPGGRRNTEAFF.

The CDR3: CASSLPSDSKTEAFF. In DNA, the CDR3 is TGTGCCAGCAGTTTGCCCTCAGACAGTAAGACTGAAGCTTTCTTT. This chain joins TRBV28 and TRBJ1-1; tentatively, D is TRBD1 (5 bases). V lost 3 bases to trimming and J lost 5 bases, with 16 bases between them. The CDR3 runs 15 residues. Germline V gene lookup returns CDR1 MDHEN and CDR2 SYDVKM.

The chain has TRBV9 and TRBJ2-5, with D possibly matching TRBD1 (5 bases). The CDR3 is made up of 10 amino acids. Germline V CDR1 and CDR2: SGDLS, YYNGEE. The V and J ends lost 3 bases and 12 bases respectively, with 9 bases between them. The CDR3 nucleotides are TGTGCCAGCAGCGGACCCAGGGAGTACTTC. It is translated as CASSGPREYF.

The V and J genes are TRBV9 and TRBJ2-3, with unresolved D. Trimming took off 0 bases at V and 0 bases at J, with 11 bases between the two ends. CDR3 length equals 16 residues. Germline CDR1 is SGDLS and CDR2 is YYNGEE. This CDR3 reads CASSVALTLSTDTQYF. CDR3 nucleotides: TGTGCCAGCAGCGTAGCTCTAACTTTGAGCACAGATACGCAGTATTTT.

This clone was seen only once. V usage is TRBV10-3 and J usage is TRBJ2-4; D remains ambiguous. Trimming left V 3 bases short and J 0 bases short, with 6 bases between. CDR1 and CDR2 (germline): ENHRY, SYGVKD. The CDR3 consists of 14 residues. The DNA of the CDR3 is TGTGCCATCAGTGACGGTCGAGCCAAAAACATTCAGTACTTC. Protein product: CAISDGRAKNIQYF.

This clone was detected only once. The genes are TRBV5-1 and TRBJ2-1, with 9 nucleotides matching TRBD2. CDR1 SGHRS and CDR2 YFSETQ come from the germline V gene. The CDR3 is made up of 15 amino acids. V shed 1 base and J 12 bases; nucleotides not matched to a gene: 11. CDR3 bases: TGCGCCAGCAGCTTGTCCGCTAGCGGGACCTATCCGCAGTTCTTC. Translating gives CASSLSASGTYPQFF.